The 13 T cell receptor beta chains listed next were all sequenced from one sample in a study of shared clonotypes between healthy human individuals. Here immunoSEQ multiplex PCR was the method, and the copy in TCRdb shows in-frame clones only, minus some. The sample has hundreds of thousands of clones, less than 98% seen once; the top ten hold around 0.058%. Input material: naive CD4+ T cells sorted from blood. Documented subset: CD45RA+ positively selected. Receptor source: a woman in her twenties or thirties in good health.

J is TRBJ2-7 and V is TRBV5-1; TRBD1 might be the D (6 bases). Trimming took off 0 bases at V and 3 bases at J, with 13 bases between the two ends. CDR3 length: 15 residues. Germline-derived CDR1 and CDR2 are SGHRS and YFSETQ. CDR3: CASSLEGTGNYEQYF. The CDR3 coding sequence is TGCGCCAGCAGCTTGGAAGGTACAGGGAACTACGAGCAGTACTTC.

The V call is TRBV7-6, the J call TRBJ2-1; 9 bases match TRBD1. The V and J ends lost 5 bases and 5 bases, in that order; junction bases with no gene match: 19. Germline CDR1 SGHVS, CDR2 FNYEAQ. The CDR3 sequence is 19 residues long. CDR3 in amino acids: CASSLIWASRGQGNNEQFF. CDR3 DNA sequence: TGTGCCAGCAGCCTGATCTGGGCATCCAGGGGACAGGGCAACAATGAGCAGTTCTTC.

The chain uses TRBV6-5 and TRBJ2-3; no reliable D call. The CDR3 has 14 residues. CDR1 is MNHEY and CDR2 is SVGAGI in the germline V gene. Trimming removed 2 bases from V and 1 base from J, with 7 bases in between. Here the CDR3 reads CASSYMVGTDTQYF. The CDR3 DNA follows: TGTGCCAGCAGTTACATGGTAGGCACAGATACGCAGTATTTT.

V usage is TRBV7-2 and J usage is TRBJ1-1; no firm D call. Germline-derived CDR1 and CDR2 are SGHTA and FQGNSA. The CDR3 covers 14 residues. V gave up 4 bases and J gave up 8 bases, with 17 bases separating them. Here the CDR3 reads CASSSFNSENEAFF. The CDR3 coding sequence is TGTGCCAGCAGCTCGTTTAATTCGGAGAACGAAGCTTTCTTT. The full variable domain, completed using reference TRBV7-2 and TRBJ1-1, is GAGVSQSPSNKVTEKGKDVELRCDPISGHTALYWYRQSLGQGLEFLIYFQGNSAPDKSGLPSDRFSAERTGGSVSTLTIQRTQQEDSAVYLCASSSFNSENEAFFGQGTRLTVV.

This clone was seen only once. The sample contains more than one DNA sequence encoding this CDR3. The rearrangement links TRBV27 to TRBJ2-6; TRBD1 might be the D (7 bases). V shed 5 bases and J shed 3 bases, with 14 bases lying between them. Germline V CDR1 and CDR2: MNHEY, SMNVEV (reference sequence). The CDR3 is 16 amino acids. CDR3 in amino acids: CASSPRQGGGANVLTF. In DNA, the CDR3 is TGTGCCAGCAGTCCGCGACAGGGAGGTGGGGCCAACGTCCTGACTTTC.

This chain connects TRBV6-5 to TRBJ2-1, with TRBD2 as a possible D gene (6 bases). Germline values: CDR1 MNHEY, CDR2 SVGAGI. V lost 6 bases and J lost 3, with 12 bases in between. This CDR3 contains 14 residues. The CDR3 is CASSSSGFYNEQFF. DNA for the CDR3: TGTGCCAGCAGCTCAAGCGGGTTCTACAATGAGCAGTTCTTC.

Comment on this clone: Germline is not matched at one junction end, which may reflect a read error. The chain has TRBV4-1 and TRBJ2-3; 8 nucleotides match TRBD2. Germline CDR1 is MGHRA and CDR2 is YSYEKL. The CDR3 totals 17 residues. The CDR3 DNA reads TGCGCCAACAGCCAAAGAGATGAGCGGGAGTCGACAGATACGCAGTATTTT. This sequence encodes CANSQRDERESTDTQYF.

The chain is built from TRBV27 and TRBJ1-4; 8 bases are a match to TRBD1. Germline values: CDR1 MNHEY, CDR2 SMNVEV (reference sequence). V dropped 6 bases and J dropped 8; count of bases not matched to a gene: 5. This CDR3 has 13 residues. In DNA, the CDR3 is TGTGCCAGCAGGATGACAGGGGCGGAAAAACTGTTTTTT. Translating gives CASRMTGAEKLFF. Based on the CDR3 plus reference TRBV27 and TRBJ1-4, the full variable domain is EAQVTQNPRYLITVTGKKLTVTCSQNMNHEYMSWYRQDPGLGLRQIYYSMNVEVTDKGDVPEGYKVSRKEKRNFPLILESPSPNQTSLYFCASRMTGAEKLFFGSGTQLSVL.

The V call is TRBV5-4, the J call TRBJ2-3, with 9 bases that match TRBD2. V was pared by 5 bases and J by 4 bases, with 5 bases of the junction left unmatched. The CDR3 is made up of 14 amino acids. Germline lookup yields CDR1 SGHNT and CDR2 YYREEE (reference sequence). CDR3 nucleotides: TGTGCCAGCAGTACCCGGACTAGCGCAGATACGCAGTATTTT. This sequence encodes CASSTRTSADTQYF. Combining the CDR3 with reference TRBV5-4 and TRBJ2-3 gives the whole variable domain ETGVTQSPTHLIKTRGQQVTLRCSSQSGHNTVSWYQQALGQGPQFIFQYYREEENGRGNFPPRFSGLQFPNYSSELNVNALELDDSALYLCASSTRTSADTQYFGPGTRLTVL.

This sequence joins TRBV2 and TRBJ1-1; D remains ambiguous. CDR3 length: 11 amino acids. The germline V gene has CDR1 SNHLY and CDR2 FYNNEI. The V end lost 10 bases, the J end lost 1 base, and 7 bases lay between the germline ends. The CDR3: CAKRGNTEAFF. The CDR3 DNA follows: TGTGCCAAGAGAGGGAACACTGAAGCTTTCTTT.

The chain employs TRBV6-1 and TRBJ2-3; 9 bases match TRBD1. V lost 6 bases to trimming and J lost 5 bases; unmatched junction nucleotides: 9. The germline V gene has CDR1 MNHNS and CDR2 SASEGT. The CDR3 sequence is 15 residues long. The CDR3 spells CASRGSTGGVDTQYF. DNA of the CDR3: TGTGCCAGCAGGGGGAGTACAGGGGGCGTAGATACGCAGTATTTT.

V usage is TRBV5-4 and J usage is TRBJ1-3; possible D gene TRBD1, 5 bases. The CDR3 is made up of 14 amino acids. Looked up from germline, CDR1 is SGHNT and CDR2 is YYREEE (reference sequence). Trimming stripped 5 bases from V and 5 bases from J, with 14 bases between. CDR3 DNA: TGTGCCAGCAGTCCAGGCCAGGGTAGAAACACCATATATTTT. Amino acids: CASSPGQGRNTIYF.

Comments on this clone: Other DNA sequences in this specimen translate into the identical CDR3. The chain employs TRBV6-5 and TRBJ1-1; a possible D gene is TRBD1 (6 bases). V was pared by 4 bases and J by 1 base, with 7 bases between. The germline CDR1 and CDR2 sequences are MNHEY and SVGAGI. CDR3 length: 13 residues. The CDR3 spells CASSSDRNTEAFF. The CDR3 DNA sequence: TGTGCCAGCAGTTCGGACAGGAACACTGAAGCTTTCTTT.